This T cell receptor (beta chain) stems from a study of technical replicates of blood from a handful of donors. Produced via immunoSEQ multiplex PCR; TCRdb's table is partial and in-frame only. The table includes 65,000 to 90,000 clones, 80% to 90% detected once. Germline V gene lookup returns CDR1 SGHAT and CDR2 FQDESV (reference sequence). J was trimmed by 0 bases and V by 5 bases; bases with no gene match: 7. The CDR3 spans 15 residues. Sequences were obtained from PBMCs. The rearrangement links TRBV11-1 to TRBJ2-7, with 7 bases lining up with TRBD2. This clonotype originated in a human donor in good health. Some clones in this sample may be carry-over from other donors' samples. The CDR3 DNA reads TGTGCCAGCAGCCCCCGGGGGGTGTACTCCTACGAGCAGTACTTC. Its translation is CASSPRGVYSYEQYF.